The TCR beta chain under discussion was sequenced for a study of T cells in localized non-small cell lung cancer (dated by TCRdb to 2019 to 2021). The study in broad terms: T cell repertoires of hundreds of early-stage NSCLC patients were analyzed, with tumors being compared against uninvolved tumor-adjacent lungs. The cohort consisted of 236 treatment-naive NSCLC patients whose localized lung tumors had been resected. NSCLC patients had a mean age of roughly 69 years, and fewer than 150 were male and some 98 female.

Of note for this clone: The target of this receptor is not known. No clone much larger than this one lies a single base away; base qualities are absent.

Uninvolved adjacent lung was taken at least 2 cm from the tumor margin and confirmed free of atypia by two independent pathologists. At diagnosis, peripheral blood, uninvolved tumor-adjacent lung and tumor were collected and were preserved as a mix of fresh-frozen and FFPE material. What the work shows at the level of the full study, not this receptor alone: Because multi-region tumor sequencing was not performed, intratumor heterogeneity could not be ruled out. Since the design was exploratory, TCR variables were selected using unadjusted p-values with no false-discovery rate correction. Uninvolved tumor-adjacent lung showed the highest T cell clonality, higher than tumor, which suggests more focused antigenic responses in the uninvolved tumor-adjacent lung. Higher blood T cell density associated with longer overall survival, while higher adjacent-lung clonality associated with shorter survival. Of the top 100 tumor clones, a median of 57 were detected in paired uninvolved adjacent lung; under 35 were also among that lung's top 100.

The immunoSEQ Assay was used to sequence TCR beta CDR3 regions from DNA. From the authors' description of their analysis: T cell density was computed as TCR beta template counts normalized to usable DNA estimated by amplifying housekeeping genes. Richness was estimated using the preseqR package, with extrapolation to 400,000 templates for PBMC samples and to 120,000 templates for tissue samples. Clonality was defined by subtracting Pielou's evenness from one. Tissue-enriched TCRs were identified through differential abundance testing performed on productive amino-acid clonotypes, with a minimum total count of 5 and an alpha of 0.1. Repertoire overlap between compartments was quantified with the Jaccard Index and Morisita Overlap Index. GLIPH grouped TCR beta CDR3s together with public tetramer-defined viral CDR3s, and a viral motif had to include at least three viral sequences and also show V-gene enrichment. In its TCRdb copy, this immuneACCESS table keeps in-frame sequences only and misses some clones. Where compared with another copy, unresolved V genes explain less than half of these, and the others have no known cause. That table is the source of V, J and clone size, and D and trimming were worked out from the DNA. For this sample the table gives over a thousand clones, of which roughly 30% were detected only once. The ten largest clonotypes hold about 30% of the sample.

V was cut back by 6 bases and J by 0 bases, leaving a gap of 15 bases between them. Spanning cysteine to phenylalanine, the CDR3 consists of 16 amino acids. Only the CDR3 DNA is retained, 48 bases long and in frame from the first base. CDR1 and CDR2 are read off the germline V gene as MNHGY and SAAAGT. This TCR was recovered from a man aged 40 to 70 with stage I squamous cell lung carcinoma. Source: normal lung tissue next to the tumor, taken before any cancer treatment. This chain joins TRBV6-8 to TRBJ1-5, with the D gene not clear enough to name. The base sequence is TGTGCCAGCAGCGGAGGCCTATCCTTTAGCAATCAGCCCCAGCATTTT. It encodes CASSGGLSFSNQPQHF.